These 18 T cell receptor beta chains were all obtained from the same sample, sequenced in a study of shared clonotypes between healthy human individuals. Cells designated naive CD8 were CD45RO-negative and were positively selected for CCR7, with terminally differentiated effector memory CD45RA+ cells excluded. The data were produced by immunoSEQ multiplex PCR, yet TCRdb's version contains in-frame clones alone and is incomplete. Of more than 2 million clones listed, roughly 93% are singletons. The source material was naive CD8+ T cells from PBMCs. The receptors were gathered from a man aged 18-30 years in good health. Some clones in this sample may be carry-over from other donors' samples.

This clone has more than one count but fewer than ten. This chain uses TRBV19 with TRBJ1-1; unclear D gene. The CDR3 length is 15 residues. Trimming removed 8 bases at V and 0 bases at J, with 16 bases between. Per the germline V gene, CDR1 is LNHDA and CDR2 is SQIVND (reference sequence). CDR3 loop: CASGDTMGLNTEAFF. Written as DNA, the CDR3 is TGTGCCAGTGGGGATACCATGGGGTTGAACACTGAAGCTTTCTTT. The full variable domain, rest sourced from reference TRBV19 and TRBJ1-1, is DGGITQSPKYLFRKEGQNVTLSCEQNLNHDAMYWYRQDPGQGLRLIYYSQIVNDFQKGDIAEGYSVSREKKESFPLTVTSAQKNPTAFYLCASGDTMGLNTEAFFGQGTRLTVV.

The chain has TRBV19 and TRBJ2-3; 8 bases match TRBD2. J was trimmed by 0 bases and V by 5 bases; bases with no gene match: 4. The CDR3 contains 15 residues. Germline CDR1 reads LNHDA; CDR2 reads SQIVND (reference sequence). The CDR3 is CASSQSGSSTDTQYF. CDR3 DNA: TGTGCCAGTAGTCAGAGCGGGAGTAGCACAGATACGCAGTATTTT. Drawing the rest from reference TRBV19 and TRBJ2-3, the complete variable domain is DGGITQSPKYLFRKEGQNVTLSCEQNLNHDAMYWYRQDPGQGLRLIYYSQIVNDFQKGDIAEGYSVSREKKESFPLTVTSAQKNPTAFYLCASSQSGSSTDTQYFGPGTRLTVL.

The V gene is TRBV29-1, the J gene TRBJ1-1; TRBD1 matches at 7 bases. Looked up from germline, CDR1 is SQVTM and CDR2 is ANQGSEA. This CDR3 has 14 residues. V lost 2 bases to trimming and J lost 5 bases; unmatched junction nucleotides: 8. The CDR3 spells CSVEFPDRVTEAFF. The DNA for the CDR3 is TGCAGCGTTGAATTCCCCGACAGGGTTACTGAAGCTTTCTTT. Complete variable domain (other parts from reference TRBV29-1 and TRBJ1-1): SAVISQKPSRDICQRGTSLTIQCQVDSQVTMMFWYRQQPGQSLTLIATANQGSEATYESGFVIDKFPISRPNLTFSTLTVSNMSPEDSSIYLCSVEFPDRVTEAFFGQGTRLTVV.

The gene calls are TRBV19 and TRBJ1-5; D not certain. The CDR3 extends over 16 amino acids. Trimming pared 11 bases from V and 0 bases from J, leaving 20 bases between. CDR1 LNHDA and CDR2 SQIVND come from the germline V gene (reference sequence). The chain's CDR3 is CASEGLEDYSNQPQHF. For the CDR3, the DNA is TGTGCCTCCGAAGGACTTGAGGACTATAGCAATCAGCCCCAGCATTTT.

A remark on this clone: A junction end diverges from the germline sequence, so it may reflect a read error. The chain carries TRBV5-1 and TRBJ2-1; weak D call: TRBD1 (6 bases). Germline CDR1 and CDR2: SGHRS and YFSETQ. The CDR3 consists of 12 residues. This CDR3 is CASSLWDKEQFF. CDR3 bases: TGCGCCAGCAGCTTGTGGGACAAAGAGCAGTTCTTC.

The CDR3 nucleotides read TGTGCCTGGAGTGTTAGTAACCCTGGGGCCTACAATGAGCAGTTCTTC. Translated, it gives CAWSVSNPGAYNEQFF. The genes are TRBV30 and TRBJ2-1, with D hard to call. From germline, CDR1 is GTSNPN and CDR2 SVGIG (reference sequence). The length of the CDR3 is 16 residues. V dropped 0 bases and J dropped 2 bases, with 14 bases sitting between them.

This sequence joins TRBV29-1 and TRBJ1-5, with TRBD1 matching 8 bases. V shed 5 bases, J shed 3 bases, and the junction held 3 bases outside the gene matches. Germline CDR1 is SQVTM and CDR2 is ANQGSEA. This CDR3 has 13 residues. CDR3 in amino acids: CSVRTGLNQPQHF. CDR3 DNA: TGCAGCGTTCGGACAGGGCTCAATCAGCCCCAGCATTTT.

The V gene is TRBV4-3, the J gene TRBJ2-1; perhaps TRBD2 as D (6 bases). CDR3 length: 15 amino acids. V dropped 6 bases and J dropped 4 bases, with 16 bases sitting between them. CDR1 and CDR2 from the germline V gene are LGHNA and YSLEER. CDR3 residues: CASSPGLSLYNEQFF. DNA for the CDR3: TGCGCCAGCAGTCCGGGACTTAGCTTGTACAATGAGCAGTTCTTC.

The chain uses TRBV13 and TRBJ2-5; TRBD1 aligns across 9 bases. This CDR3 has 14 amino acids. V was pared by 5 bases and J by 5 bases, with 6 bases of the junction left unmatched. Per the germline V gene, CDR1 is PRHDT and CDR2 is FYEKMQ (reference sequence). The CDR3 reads CASSARDRAETQYF. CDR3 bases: TGTGCCAGCAGCGCCCGGGACAGGGCGGAGACCCAGTACTTC.

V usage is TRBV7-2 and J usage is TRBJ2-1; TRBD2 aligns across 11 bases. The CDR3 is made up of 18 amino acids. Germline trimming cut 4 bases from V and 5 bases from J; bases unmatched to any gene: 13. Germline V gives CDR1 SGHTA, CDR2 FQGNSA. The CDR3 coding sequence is TGTGCCAGCAGCTCCCTTCTAGCGGGAGGCCCCGAACACAATGAGCAGTTCTTC. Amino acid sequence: CASSSLLAGGPEHNEQFF.

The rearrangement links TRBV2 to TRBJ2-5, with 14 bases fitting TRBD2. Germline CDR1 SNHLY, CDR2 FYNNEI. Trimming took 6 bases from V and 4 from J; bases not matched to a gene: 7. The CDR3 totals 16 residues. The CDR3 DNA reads TGTGCCAGCAGGACTAGCGGGAGGGAAGGCCCAGAGACCCAGTACTTC. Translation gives CASRTSGREGPETQYF.

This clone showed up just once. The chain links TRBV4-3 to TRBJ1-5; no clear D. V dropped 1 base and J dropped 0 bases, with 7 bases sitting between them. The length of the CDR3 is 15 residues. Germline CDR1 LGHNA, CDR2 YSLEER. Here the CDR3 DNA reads TGCGCCAGCAGCCAAGTATGGAATAGCAATCAGCCCCAGCATTTT. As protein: CASSQVWNSNQPQHF.

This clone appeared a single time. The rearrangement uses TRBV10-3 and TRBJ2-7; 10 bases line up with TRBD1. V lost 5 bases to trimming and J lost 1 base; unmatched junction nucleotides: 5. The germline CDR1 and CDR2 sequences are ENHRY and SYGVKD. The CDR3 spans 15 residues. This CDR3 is CAISLGQGRSYEQYF. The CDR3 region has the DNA TGTGCCATCAGTCTGGGACAGGGGCGGTCCTACGAGCAGTACTTC.

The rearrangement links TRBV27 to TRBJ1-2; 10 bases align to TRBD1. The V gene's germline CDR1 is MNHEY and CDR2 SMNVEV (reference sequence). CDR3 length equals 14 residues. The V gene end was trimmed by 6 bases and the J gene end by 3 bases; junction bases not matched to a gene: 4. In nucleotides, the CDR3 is TGTGCCAGCAGGACAGGGGGCGCGGACTATGGCTACACCTTC. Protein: CASRTGGADYGYTF.

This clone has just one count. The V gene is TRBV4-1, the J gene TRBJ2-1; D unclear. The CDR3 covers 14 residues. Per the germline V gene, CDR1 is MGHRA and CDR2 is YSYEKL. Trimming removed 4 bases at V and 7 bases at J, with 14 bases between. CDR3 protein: CASSPPPSLNEQFF. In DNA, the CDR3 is TGCGCCAGCAGCCCTCCCCCGTCCCTAAATGAGCAGTTCTTC.

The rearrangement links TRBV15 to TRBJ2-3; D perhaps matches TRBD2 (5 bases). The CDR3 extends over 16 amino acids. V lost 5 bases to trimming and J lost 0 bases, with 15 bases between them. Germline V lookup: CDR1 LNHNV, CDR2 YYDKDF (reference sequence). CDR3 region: CATSQLVLPSTDTQYF. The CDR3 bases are TGTGCCACCAGCCAACTAGTACTACCTAGCACAGATACGCAGTATTTT.

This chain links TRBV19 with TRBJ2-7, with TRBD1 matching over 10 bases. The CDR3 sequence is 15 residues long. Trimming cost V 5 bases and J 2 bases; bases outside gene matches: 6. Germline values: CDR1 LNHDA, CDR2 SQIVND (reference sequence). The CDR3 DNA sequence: TGTGCCAGTAGTCCTGGGACAGGGGCAGCCTACGAGCAGTACTTC. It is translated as CASSPGTGAAYEQYF.

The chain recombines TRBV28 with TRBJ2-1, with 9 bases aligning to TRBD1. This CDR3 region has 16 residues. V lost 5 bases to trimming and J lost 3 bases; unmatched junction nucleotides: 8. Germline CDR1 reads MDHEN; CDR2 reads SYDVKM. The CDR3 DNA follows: TGTGCCAGCAGTCTCGAGACAGGGGGAGACTACAATGAGCAGTTCTTC. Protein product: CASSLETGGDYNEQFF.